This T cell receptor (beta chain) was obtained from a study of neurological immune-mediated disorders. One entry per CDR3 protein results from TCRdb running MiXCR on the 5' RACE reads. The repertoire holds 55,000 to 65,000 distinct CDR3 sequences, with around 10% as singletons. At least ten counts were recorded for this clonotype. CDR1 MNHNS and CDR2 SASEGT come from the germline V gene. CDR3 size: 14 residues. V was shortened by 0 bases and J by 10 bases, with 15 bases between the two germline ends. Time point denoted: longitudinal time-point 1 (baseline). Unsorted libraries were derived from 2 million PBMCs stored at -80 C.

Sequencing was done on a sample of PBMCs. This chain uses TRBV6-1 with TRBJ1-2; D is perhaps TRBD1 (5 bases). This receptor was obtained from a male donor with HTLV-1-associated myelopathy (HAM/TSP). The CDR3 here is CASSEALRGFLYTF. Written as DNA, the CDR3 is TGTGCCAGCAGTGAAGCGCTTAGGGGCTTTCTCTACACCTTC.